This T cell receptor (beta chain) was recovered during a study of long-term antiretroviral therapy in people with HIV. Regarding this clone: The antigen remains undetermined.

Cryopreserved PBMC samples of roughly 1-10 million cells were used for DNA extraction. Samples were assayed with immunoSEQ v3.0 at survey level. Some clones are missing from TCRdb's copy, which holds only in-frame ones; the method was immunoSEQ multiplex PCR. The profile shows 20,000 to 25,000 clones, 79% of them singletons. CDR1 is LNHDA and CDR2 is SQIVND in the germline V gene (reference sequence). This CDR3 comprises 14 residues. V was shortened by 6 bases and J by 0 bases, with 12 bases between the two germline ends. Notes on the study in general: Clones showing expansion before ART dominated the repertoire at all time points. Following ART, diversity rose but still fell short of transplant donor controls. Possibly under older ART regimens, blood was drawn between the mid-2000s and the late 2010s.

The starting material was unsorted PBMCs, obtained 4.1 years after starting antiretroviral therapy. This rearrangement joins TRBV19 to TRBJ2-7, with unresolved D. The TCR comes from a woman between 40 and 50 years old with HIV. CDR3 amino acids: CASRRDLASYEQYF. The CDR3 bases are TGTGCCAGTAGAAGGGATTTGGCCTCCTACGAGCAGTACTTC.